The 20 T cell receptor beta chains reported below all come from one sample, sequenced in a study of blood T cell repertoires in COVID-19. The protocol was immunoSEQ multiplex PCR, while the TCRdb copy is restricted to in-frame clones and leaves out a portion. This sample has some 110,000 clones, with around 85% found just once. The specimen was peripheral blood. These receptor sequences come from a woman older than 75 with COVID-19, enrolled during active disease.

The V call is TRBV19, the J call TRBJ2-5, with 7 bases lining up with TRBD1. The CDR3 is 16 residues long. Germline assignment: CDR1 LNHDA and CDR2 SQIVND (reference sequence). With 2 bases clipped from V and 4 bases from J, the junction kept 10 bases outside the gene matches. The CDR3 DNA sequence: TGTGCCAGTAGTATAAAGGCACAGGGGTTCGGAGAGACCCAGTACTTC. This gives the protein CASSIKAQGFGETQYF.

J is TRBJ1-2 and V is TRBV28; no firm D call. CDR1 MDHEN and CDR2 SYDVKM come from the germline V gene. Trimming left V 7 bases short and J 2 bases short, with 20 bases between. The CDR3 length is 16 residues. The CDR3 loop is CASTSGFIPGNYGYTF. The CDR3, as DNA: TGTGCCAGCACCTCGGGATTCATACCGGGAAACTATGGCTACACCTTC.

This chain joins TRBV5-1 and TRBJ1-1; D uncertain. The CDR3 extends over 13 amino acids. Trimming stripped 4 bases from V and 2 bases from J, with 9 bases between. CDR1 is SGHRS and CDR2 is YFSETQ in the germline V gene. CDR3 bases: TGCGCCAGCAGCCCCAGTCCCAACACTGAAGCTTTCTTT. Translated, it gives CASSPSPNTEAFF.

The rearrangement joins TRBV6-2 or TRBV6-3 to TRBJ1-5, with D tentatively TRBD1 (5 bases). The CDR3 loop spans 14 amino acids. Germline loops: CDR1 MNHEY, CDR2 SVGEGT. V was pared by 2 bases and J by 2 bases, with 7 bases between. CDR3 in amino acids: CASSYGGGNQPQHF. Here the CDR3 DNA reads TGTGCCAGCAGTTACGGGGGGGGCAATCAGCCCCAGCATTTT.

The chain is built from TRBV18 and TRBJ1-1, with 9 bases lining up with TRBD1. V shed 4 bases and J 2 bases; nucleotides not matched to a gene: 5. Germline V CDR1 and CDR2: KGHSH, LQKENI. The CDR3 sequence is 15 residues long. CDR3 region: CASSQRQGVNTEAFF. The DNA for the CDR3 is TGTGCCAGCTCACAAAGACAGGGGGTCAACACTGAAGCTTTCTTT.

The rearrangement links TRBV3-1 (or the pseudogene TRBV3-2) to TRBJ2-1; possibly TRBD2 for D (6 bases). The CDR3 is 13 residues long. Germline CDR1 and CDR2: LGHDT and YNNKEL (reference sequence). V shed 3 bases and J shed 9 bases, with 12 bases lying between them. CDR3 protein: CASSQRGGGEQFF. For the CDR3, the DNA is TGTGCCAGCAGCCAGCGGGGAGGAGGTGAGCAGTTCTTC.

The rearrangement links TRBV7-3 to TRBJ1-6, with 9 bases matching TRBD1. Germline values: CDR1 SGHTA, CDR2 FQGTGA. V was pared by 1 base and J by 7 bases, with 2 bases of the junction left unmatched. The CDR3 sequence is 15 residues long. CDR3 residues: CASSLMGTGNSPLHF. CDR3 nucleotide sequence: TGTGCCAGCAGCTTAATGGGGACAGGGAATTCACCCCTCCACTTT.

This chain links TRBV28 with TRBJ2-1; 9 nucleotides agree with TRBD2. This CDR3 contains 15 residues. The germline V gene encodes CDR1 MDHEN and CDR2 SYDVKM. The ends lost 4 bases at V and 4 bases at J; junction bases unmatched: 5. CDR3 residues: CASSSIAGEYNEQFF. The DNA for the CDR3 is TGTGCCAGCAGTTCCATAGCGGGAGAGTACAATGAGCAGTTCTTC.

This rearrangement joins TRBV11-2 to TRBJ2-1; D not resolved. From germline, CDR1 is SGHAT and CDR2 FQNNGV. V lost 2 bases, J lost 10 bases, and 12 bases lay in between. The CDR3 runs 13 residues. The CDR3 nucleotides read TGTGCCAGCAGCTTATTTTCTCGCGAGGAGCAGTTCTTC. Its translation is CASSLFSREEQFF.

The genes are TRBV10-3 and TRBJ2-7, with 11 bases identical to TRBD2. The ends lost 9 bases at V and 3 bases at J; junction bases unmatched: 4. Germline V lookup: CDR1 ENHRY, CDR2 SYGVKD. The CDR3 length is 13 residues. CDR3 in DNA: TGTGCCATTGCCGGGACTAGCGGCTACGAGCAGTACTTC. This codes for CAIAGTSGYEQYF.

The sample holds a few counts of this clone. The chain couples TRBV4-2 to TRBJ1-5; 7 bases are shared with TRBD1. J was trimmed by 4 bases and V by 1 base; bases with no gene match: 1. Germline CDR1 and CDR2: LGHNA and YNFKEQ. The CDR3 length is 14 residues. CDR3 DNA sequence: TGTGCCAGCAGCCAAGTGACAGGGAATCAGCCCCAGCATTTT. Its translation is CASSQVTGNQPQHF.

CDR3: CASSANAPASGRARDEQFF. CDR3 in DNA: TGTGCCAGCAGCGCGAACGCCCCGGCTAGCGGGAGGGCCAGGGATGAGCAGTTCTTC. This chain uses TRBV7-3 with TRBJ2-1; 12 nucleotides match TRBD2. This CDR3 is 19 amino acids long. The junction had 19 bases not matched to a gene; V was cut back by 5 bases and J by 8 bases. Germline V gives CDR1 SGHTA, CDR2 FQGTGA.

For the CDR3, the DNA is TGTGCCAGTAGTATCACCGGGGGGGATGGCTACACCTTC. It codes for CASSITGGDGYTF. The chain joins TRBV19 to TRBJ1-2, with TRBD1 as a possible D gene (5 bases). The V end was cut by 3 bases, the J end by 6 bases, with 11 bases between. This CDR3 is 13 amino acids long. Germline V gene data show CDR1 as LNHDA and CDR2 as SQIVND (reference sequence).

This clone occurred once. The CDR3 coding sequence is TGTGCCAGCAGCCAAGAGGGGCGAAAACTGTTTTTT. Its translation: CASSQEGRKLFF. The J gene is TRBJ1-4, the V gene TRBV3-1 (or the pseudogene TRBV3-2), with D maybe TRBD1 (5 bases). The V gene's germline CDR1 is LGHDT and CDR2 YNNKEL (reference sequence). The CDR3 has 12 amino acids. Trimming took 0 bases from V and 10 from J, leaving 6 bases between them.

V usage is TRBV28 and J usage is TRBJ1-1, with 7 bases identical to TRBD1. The V gene end was trimmed by 4 bases and the J gene end by 1 base; junction bases not matched to a gene: 3. There are 14 residues in the CDR3. The germline V gene encodes CDR1 MDHEN and CDR2 SYDVKM. The CDR3 region is CASSSTGTNTEAFF. For the CDR3, the DNA is TGTGCCAGCAGTTCGACAGGGACGAACACTGAAGCTTTCTTT.

The genes are TRBV2 and TRBJ2-2, with 11 nucleotides matching TRBD2. Germline V gives CDR1 SNHLY, CDR2 FYNNEI. The CDR3 consists of 15 residues. V lost 3 bases, J lost 7 bases, and 4 bases stayed unmatched. Here the CDR3 reads CASSERSGRVGELFF. CDR3 nucleotide sequence: TGTGCCAGCAGTGAGCGTAGCGGGAGGGTCGGGGAGCTGTTTTTT. Complete variable domain (other parts from reference TRBV2 and TRBJ2-2): EPEVTQTPSHQVTQMGQEVILRCVPISNHLYFYWYRQILGQKVEFLVSFYNNEISEKSEIFDDQFSVERPDGSNFTLKIRSTKLEDSAMYFCASSERSGRVGELFFGEGSRLTVL.

This chain joins TRBV5-8 and TRBJ1-1; 10 bases map to TRBD1. The germline CDR1 and CDR2 sequences are SGHTS and YDEGEE. CDR3 length: 15 amino acids. V shed 5 bases and J 4 bases; nucleotides not matched to a gene: 8. The CDR3 bases are TGTGCCAGCAGGCCCACCGGGACAGGGGTCACTGAAGCTTTCTTT. Its translation: CASRPTGTGVTEAFF.

The gene calls are TRBV6-2 or TRBV6-3 and TRBJ1-2, with TRBD1 identical over 7 bases. The CDR3 has 15 residues. With V trimmed by 6 bases and J by 4 bases, 11 bases remained unmatched. Germline CDR1 reads MNHEY; CDR2 reads SVGEGT. The CDR3 spells CASSLSSGTVYGYTF. The CDR3 DNA reads TGTGCCAGCAGCCTCTCTTCAGGGACAGTCTATGGCTACACCTTC.

CDR3 residues: CASSLVVGGQGGETQYF. The CDR3 DNA reads TGTGCCAGCAGCTTAGTAGTAGGCGGACAGGGGGGGGAGACCCAGTACTTC. V is TRBV7-2 and J is TRBJ2-5; TRBD1 agrees at 10 bases. The CDR3 has 17 residues. CDR1 is SGHTA, CDR2 FQGNSA, per germline. Trimming cost V 1 base and J 5 bases; bases outside gene matches: 10.

The rearrangement links TRBV5-1 to TRBJ2-1; 14 nucleotides match TRBD2. Trimming at V came to 4 bases and at J to 6 bases, leaving 3 bases not matched to a gene. The CDR3 has 15 residues. Germline CDR1 and CDR2: SGHRS and YFSETQ. CDR3 sequence: CASSGTSGRVNEQFF. As DNA, the CDR3 is TGCGCCAGCAGCGGGACTAGCGGGAGAGTCAATGAGCAGTTCTTC.